The 32 T cell receptor beta chains in this list originate from one sample, sequenced in a study of T cell responses to AZD1222 COVID-19 vaccine. The repertoire was sequenced with immunoSEQ multiplex PCR; TCRdb's copy has only in-frame clones and lacks some. The sample lists about 81,000 clones; approximately 90% were seen once. Sequencing was performed on peripheral blood, taken 28 days after the second AZD1222 dose. Receptor source: an adult who received the AZD1222 COVID-19 vaccine.

The V gene is TRBV10-3, the J gene TRBJ2-3; TRBD1 matches at 10 bases. V trimming: 7 bases; J trimming: 5 bases; junction bases outside the gene matches: 6. The CDR3 consists of 14 residues. Germline values: CDR1 ENHRY, CDR2 SYGVKD. The CDR3 DNA is TGTGCCATCAAGCTTGGACAGGGGGTAGATACGCAGTATTTT. This sequence encodes CAIKLGQGVDTQYF.

This clone was counted a few times. The chain joins TRBV15 to TRBJ1-5; D perhaps matches TRBD1 (5 bases). The V end was cut by 2 bases, the J end by 2 bases, with 10 bases between. The CDR3 extends over 15 amino acids. Germline V gives CDR1 LNHNV, CDR2 YYDKDF (reference sequence). CDR3 nucleotide sequence: TGTGCCACCAGCAGACAGGGCGACGGCAATCAGCCCCAGCATTTT. Its translation is CATSRQGDGNQPQHF.

V is TRBV7-2 and J is TRBJ2-3; tentatively, D is TRBD1 (6 bases). The CDR3 is 16 amino acids. The V and J ends lost 2 bases and 1 base respectively, with 13 bases between them. Germline-derived CDR1 and CDR2 are SGHTA and FQGNSA. CDR3 region: CASSLISGARTDTQYF. CDR3 nucleotide sequence: TGTGCCAGCAGCTTAATATCAGGGGCTCGCACAGATACGCAGTATTTT.

This clone was seen a single time. This chain connects TRBV2 to TRBJ1-1, with D possibly matching TRBD1 (6 bases). Germline V CDR1 and CDR2: SNHLY, FYNNEI. The ends were cut back, 7 bases at V and 5 bases at J, with 23 bases in the middle. This CDR3 has 16 residues. The CDR3 nucleotides read TGTGCCAGCAAAGAATGGACAGCCCTCGGGGGGACTGAAGCTTTCTTT. It specifies CASKEWTALGGTEAFF.

The chain is built from TRBV7-3 and TRBJ1-5; 7 bases are shared with TRBD1. The CDR3 covers 15 residues. V dropped 4 bases and J dropped 4; count of bases not matched to a gene: 7. Germline values: CDR1 SGHTA, CDR2 FQGTGA. DNA for the CDR3: TGTGCCAGCAGCTCCGGCCTGGGACAGAATCAGCCCCAGCATTTT. It yields the protein CASSSGLGQNQPQHF.

This chain connects TRBV12-3 or TRBV12-4 to TRBJ1-5; D not certain. V was clipped by 4 bases and J by 5 bases, with 6 bases between them. The CDR3 sequence is 12 residues long. The CDR3 reads CASSWADQPQHF. The CDR3 DNA follows: TGTGCCAGCAGTTGGGCCGATCAGCCCCAGCATTTT.

The V gene is TRBV5-4, the J gene TRBJ2-2; a possible D gene is TRBD1 (6 bases). This CDR3 is built from 15 residues. Per the germline V gene, CDR1 is SGHNT and CDR2 is YYREEE (reference sequence). V was shortened by 1 base and J by 4 bases, with 11 bases between the two germline ends. CDR3 sequence reads: CASSLPQGSTGELFF. Written as DNA, the CDR3 is TGTGCCAGCAGCTTGCCTCAGGGGAGCACCGGGGAGCTGTTTTTT.

V usage is TRBV3-1 (or the pseudogene TRBV3-2) and J usage is TRBJ2-2; 8 positions agree with TRBD2. The germline CDR1 and CDR2 sequences are LGHDT and YNNKEL (reference sequence). V lost 2 bases to trimming and J lost 1 base; unmatched junction nucleotides: 3. The CDR3 runs to 16 residues. The CDR3: CASSQNAGGNTGELFF. The DNA for the CDR3 is TGTGCCAGCAGCCAAAACGCGGGAGGGAACACCGGGGAGCTGTTTTTT.

This chain links TRBV12-3 or TRBV12-4 with TRBJ1-3; D is ambiguous. This CDR3 is 12 amino acids long. V was shortened by 6 bases and J by 0 bases, with 3 bases between the two germline ends. Here the CDR3 reads CASRRSGNTIYF. The CDR3, as DNA: TGTGCCAGCAGGCGCTCTGGAAACACCATATATTTT.

V gene TRBV5-1 combines with J gene TRBJ2-3; 10 nucleotides align to TRBD1. In germline, CDR1 is SGHRS, CDR2 YFSETQ. After removal of 4 bases from V and 3 bases from J, the junction contained 2 bases not matched to a gene. The CDR3 has 14 residues. The CDR3 sequence is CASSRDRGTDTQYF. The DNA of the CDR3 is TGCGCCAGCAGCCGGGACAGGGGAACAGATACGCAGTATTTT. The full variable domain, in which reference TRBV5-1 and TRBJ2-3 provide the parts outside the CDR3, is KAGVTQTPRYLIKTRGQQVTLSCSPISGHRSVSWYQQTPGQGLQFLFEYFSETQRNKGNFPGRFSGRQFSNSRSEMNVSTLELGDSALYLCASSRDRGTDTQYFGPGTRLTVL.

The genes are TRBV19 and TRBJ2-1; the D gene is possibly TRBD2 (6 bases). The CDR3 contains 12 residues. The germline V gene has CDR1 LNHDA and CDR2 SQIVND (reference sequence). V was trimmed by 4 bases and J by 12 bases, leaving 13 bases between them. CDR3 in amino acids: CASSTRLVGQFF. CDR3 DNA: TGTGCCAGTAGTACCCGACTAGTTGGGCAGTTCTTC.

The CDR3 bases are TGCGCCAGCAGTGAGTCGGGCGCAGGTCAGCCCCAGCATTTT. Translation gives CASSESGAGQPQHF. The chain recombines TRBV10-2 with TRBJ1-5; D not resolved. Trimming pared 0 bases from V and 6 bases from J, leaving 9 bases between. Germline lookup yields CDR1 WSHSY and CDR2 SAAADI. The CDR3 is made up of 14 amino acids.

This clone was found a few times. The rearrangement joins TRBV3-1 (or the pseudogene TRBV3-2) to TRBJ1-6; 12 bases agree with TRBD1. V was clipped by 1 base and J by 5 bases; unmatched bases: 9. Germline V lookup: CDR1 LGHDT, CDR2 YNNKEL (reference sequence). The CDR3 sequence is 19 residues long. DNA for the CDR3: TGTGCCAGCAGCCAAGTTGGGACAGGGGGCATCTTCAATAATTCACCCCTCCACTTT. It encodes CASSQVGTGGIFNNSPLHF.

CDR3 in amino acids: CASTPGGRETQYF. DNA for the CDR3: TGTGCCAGCACCCCAGGGGGGAGAGAGACCCAGTACTTC. This chain joins TRBV6-2 or TRBV6-3 and TRBJ2-5, with a possible D match to TRBD1 (7 bases). Germline V lookup: CDR1 MNHEY, CDR2 SVGEGT. The CDR3 is made up of 13 amino acids. V was cut by 7 bases and J by 4 bases, with 13 bases left in between.

In its sample, this clone was seen once. The V call is TRBV30, the J call TRBJ1-2, with D unclear. The CDR3 sequence is 14 residues long. The germline CDR1 and CDR2 sequences are GTSNPN and SVGIG (reference sequence). V lost 0 bases and J 0 bases, leaving 8 bases between the germline ends. DNA of the CDR3: TGTGCCTGGAGTGTTGAGGGAACTAACTATGGCTACACCTTC. Amino acid sequence: CAWSVEGTNYGYTF.

A single count supports this clone. The J gene is TRBJ2-1, the V gene TRBV11-2, with TRBD1 matching over 7 bases. The CDR3 loop spans 14 amino acids. Germline V gives CDR1 SGHAT, CDR2 FQNNGV. The J segment lost 5 bases and the V segment lost 3 bases, leaving 4 bases of the junction unmatched. The CDR3 reads CASSFRQGHNEQFF. CDR3 DNA sequence: TGTGCCAGCAGCTTTAGACAGGGACACAATGAGCAGTTCTTC.

The CDR3: CSGLNHNEQFF. DNA of the CDR3: TGCAGTGGACTAAACCACAATGAGCAGTTCTTC. The J gene is TRBJ2-1, the V gene TRBV20-1; D possibly corresponds to TRBD2 (5 bases). Germline assignment: CDR1 DFQATT and CDR2 SNEGSKA (reference sequence). The V and J ends lost 7 bases and 5 bases respectively, with 9 bases between them. The CDR3 has 11 amino acids.

The rearrangement links TRBV11-2 to TRBJ2-7; 7 bases are a match to TRBD1. With V trimmed by 2 bases and J by 2 bases, 9 bases remained unmatched. The CDR3 is made up of 16 amino acids. Germline V gives CDR1 SGHAT, CDR2 FQNNGV. The CDR3 DNA reads as TGTGCCAGCAGCTTAAGCCGGGACAGCTATACCTACGAGCAGTACTTC. Amino acids: CASSLSRDSYTYEQYF.

This clone came up a few times. Here the CDR3 DNA reads TGTGCCTGGGCCCCGGGGTCGCCCGGGGAGCTGTTTTTT. Its protein is CAWAPGSPGELFF. The chain couples TRBV30 to TRBJ2-2; weak D call: TRBD2 (5 bases). This CDR3 region has 13 residues. The germline V gene has CDR1 GTSNPN and CDR2 SVGIG (reference sequence). V gave up 5 bases and J gave up 6 bases, with 13 bases separating them.

V is TRBV6-2 or TRBV6-3 and J is TRBJ2-7, with no clear D. V was pared by 5 bases and J by 2 bases, with 10 bases between. The CDR3 runs to 13 residues. The germline V gene has CDR1 MNHEY and CDR2 SVGEGT. This CDR3 reads CASSPQFAYEQYF. CDR3 bases: TGTGCCAGCAGTCCCCAGTTTGCCTACGAGCAGTACTTC.

V usage is TRBV3-1 (or the pseudogene TRBV3-2) and J usage is TRBJ2-5, with D perhaps being TRBD1 or TRBD2 (7 bases each). Germline V CDR1 and CDR2: LGHDT, YNNKEL (reference sequence). V lost 4 bases and J 5 bases, leaving 20 bases between the germline ends. This CDR3 spans 16 amino acids. The CDR3 region is CASSPLGTGEGETQYF. CDR3 sequence (DNA): TGTGCCAGCAGCCCTTTAGGAACAGGGGAGGGGGAGACCCAGTACTTC.

V and J are TRBV19 and TRBJ2-7; TRBD1 matches at 7 bases. With V trimmed by 5 bases and J by 2 bases, 12 bases remained unmatched. The CDR3 runs to 16 residues. Per germline, CDR1 LNHDA and CDR2 SQIVND (reference sequence). The CDR3 nucleotides read TGTGCCAGTAGTTTCCACCGGGACAGTGGAGCCTACGAGCAGTACTTC. It specifies CASSFHRDSGAYEQYF.

The rearrangement uses TRBV5-1 and TRBJ1-1, with 7 positions matching TRBD1. The trim removed 4 bases at V and 3 bases at J, leaving 6 bases unmatched. This CDR3 region has 14 residues. Germline loops: CDR1 SGHRS, CDR2 YFSETQ. The CDR3 loop is CASSADRAYTEAFF. In DNA form, the CDR3 reads TGCGCCAGCAGCGCCGACAGGGCGTACACTGAAGCTTTCTTT. Full variable domain (remainder filled in from reference TRBV5-1 and TRBJ1-1): KAGVTQTPRYLIKTRGQQVTLSCSPISGHRSVSWYQQTPGQGLQFLFEYFSETQRNKGNFPGRFSGRQFSNSRSEMNVSTLELGDSALYLCASSADRAYTEAFFGQGTRLTVV.

This clone showed up just once. The V and J genes are TRBV30 and TRBJ2-1, with 10 bases lining up with TRBD2. The CDR3 consists of 16 residues. Germline V gives CDR1 GTSNPN, CDR2 SVGIG (reference sequence). The ends lost 7 bases at V and 6 bases at J; junction bases unmatched: 15. CDR3 residues: CALTRRLAGAFNEQFF. The CDR3 coding sequence is TGTGCCTTAACCCGGCGGCTAGCGGGAGCATTCAATGAGCAGTTCTTC.

The chain joins TRBV7-3 to TRBJ2-3; the D call may be TRBD1 or TRBD2 (5 bases each). V lost 5 bases and J lost 8, with 17 bases in between. The length of the CDR3 is 14 residues. The germline CDR1 and CDR2 sequences are SGHTA and FQGTGA. In DNA form, the CDR3 reads TGTGCCAGCAGCCCGCAAATGGTTGGGGGTACGCAGTATTTT. It yields the protein CASSPQMVGGTQYF.

The V call is TRBV9, the J call TRBJ1-2, with D tentatively TRBD1 (5 bases). V was shortened by 1 base and J by 2 bases, with 12 bases between the two germline ends. This CDR3 is 15 amino acids long. Germline V gene lookup returns CDR1 SGDLS and CDR2 YYNGEE. The CDR3 reads CASSVRDSGNYGYTF. As DNA, the CDR3 is TGTGCCAGCAGCGTAAGGGACTCCGGGAACTATGGCTACACCTTC.

The genes are TRBV7-9 and TRBJ2-3; 10 nucleotides agree with TRBD2. The CDR3 covers 15 residues. Trimming at V came to 6 bases and at J to 0 bases, leaving 3 bases not matched to a gene. Germline lookup yields CDR1 SEHNR and CDR2 FQNEAQ (reference sequence). For the CDR3, the DNA is TGTGCCAGCAGTACGACTAGCGGGAGCACAGATACGCAGTATTTT. Its protein is CASSTTSGSTDTQYF.

The CDR3 loop is CASSGGQSYSPLHF. CDR3 sequence (DNA): TGTGCCAGCAGTGGGGGACAGTCGTATTCACCCCTCCACTTT. The chain recombines TRBV28 with TRBJ1-6, with 7 bases identical to TRBD1. Germline values: CDR1 MDHEN, CDR2 SYDVKM. V lost 5 bases, J lost 8 bases, and 6 bases stayed unmatched. CDR3 length: 14 residues.

The chain recombines TRBV5-1 with TRBJ1-2, with TRBD1 matching 7 bases. V shed 3 bases and J 4 bases; nucleotides not matched to a gene: 6. The CDR3 consists of 14 residues. The V gene's germline CDR1 is SGHRS and CDR2 YFSETQ. This CDR3 is CASSSGTVGYGYTF. The CDR3 nucleotides read TGCGCCAGCAGCTCGGGGACAGTTGGCTATGGCTACACCTTC.

The rearrangement links TRBV6-5 to TRBJ2-2; 7 bases fit TRBD2. V shed 7 bases, J shed 8 bases, and the junction held 7 bases outside the gene matches. There are 13 residues in the CDR3. Germline V lookup: CDR1 MNHEY, CDR2 SVGAGI. The CDR3, as DNA: TGTGCCAGCAAGGGAGGGCCAAGAGGGGAGCTGTTTTTT. Translated, it gives CASKGGPRGELFF.

The CDR3 DNA reads TGTGCCAGCAGTGTCAGGAGAGAGACCCAGTACTTC. Amino acid sequence: CASSVRRETQYF. The J gene is TRBJ2-5, the V gene TRBV7-2, with unresolved D. V lost 6 bases and J lost 4, with 9 bases in between. Per the germline V gene, CDR1 is SGHTA and CDR2 is FQGNSA. This CDR3 is built from 12 residues. The variable domain in full, completed from reference TRBV7-2 and TRBJ2-5, reads GAGVSQSPSNKVTEKGKDVELRCDPISGHTALYWYRQSLGQGLEFLIYFQGNSAPDKSGLPSDRFSAERTGGSVSTLTIQRTQQEDSAVYLCASSVRRETQYFGPGTRLLVL.

The chain couples TRBV3-1 (or the pseudogene TRBV3-2) to TRBJ2-1; 15 bases match TRBD2. Germline CDR1 LGHDT, CDR2 YNNKEL (reference sequence). There are 15 residues in the CDR3. The trim removed 3 bases at V and 11 bases at J, leaving 5 bases unmatched. This chain's CDR3 is CASSHGLAGGPKQFF. The CDR3 bases are TGTGCCAGCAGCCACGGACTAGCGGGAGGGCCGAAGCAGTTCTTC.